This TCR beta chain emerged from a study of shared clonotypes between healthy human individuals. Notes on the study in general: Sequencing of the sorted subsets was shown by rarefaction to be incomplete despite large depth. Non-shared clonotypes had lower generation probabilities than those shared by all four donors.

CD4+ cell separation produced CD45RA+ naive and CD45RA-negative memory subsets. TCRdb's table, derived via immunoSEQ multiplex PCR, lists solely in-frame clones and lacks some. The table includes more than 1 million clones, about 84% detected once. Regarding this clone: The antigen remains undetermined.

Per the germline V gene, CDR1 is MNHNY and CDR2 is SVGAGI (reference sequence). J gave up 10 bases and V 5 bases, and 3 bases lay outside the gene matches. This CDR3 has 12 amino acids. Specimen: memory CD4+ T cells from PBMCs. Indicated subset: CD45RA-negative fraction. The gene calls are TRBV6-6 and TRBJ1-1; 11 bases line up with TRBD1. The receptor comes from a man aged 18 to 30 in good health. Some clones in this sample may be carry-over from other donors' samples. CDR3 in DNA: TGTGCCAGCAGTGGGGGACAGGGGGGAGCTTTCTTT. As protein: CASSGGQGGAFF.